Presented here are 26 T cell receptor beta chains from one specimen sequenced in a study of identifying expanded T cells in peripheral blood. Produced via immunoSEQ multiplex PCR; TCRdb's table is partial and in-frame only. The sample contains about 130,000 clones, roughly 90% of which appear only once. Source material: blood. The receptors originated from a person between 18 and 75 years old in good health.

CDR3 residues: CASSHRAGGSSYEQYF. CDR3 sequence (DNA): TGCGCCAGCAGCCACCGAGCGGGGGGGAGCTCCTACGAGCAGTACTTC. The chain uses TRBV4-1 and TRBJ2-7, with TRBD2 matching over 10 bases. CDR3 length: 16 amino acids. The trim removed 3 bases at V and 0 bases at J, leaving 5 bases unmatched. CDR1 is MGHRA, CDR2 YSYEKL, per germline.

This chain uses TRBV7-8 with TRBJ1-1, with 11 positions matching TRBD1. Losses at the gene ends were 3 bases for V and 5 bases for J; bases not matched to a gene: 2. There are 14 residues in the CDR3. In germline, CDR1 is SGHVS, CDR2 FQNEAQ. CDR3 sequence reads: CASSFGTGGTEAFF. CDR3 DNA: TGTGCCAGCAGCTTCGGGACAGGGGGTACTGAAGCTTTCTTT.

The J gene is TRBJ1-5, the V gene TRBV18, with D maybe TRBD1 (5 bases). The V end was cut by 6 bases, the J end by 5 bases, with 17 bases between. CDR1 is KGHSH and CDR2 is LQKENI in the germline V gene. This CDR3 region has 15 residues. The CDR3: CASSPGMGGDQPQHF. The CDR3 DNA reads as TGTGCCAGCTCGCCCGGTATGGGGGGGGATCAGCCCCAGCATTTT.

V and J are TRBV29-1 and TRBJ1-5; possible D gene TRBD1, 6 bases. The CDR3 length is 13 residues. V was shortened by 6 bases and J by 2 bases, with 11 bases between the two germline ends. Germline values: CDR1 SQVTM, CDR2 ANQGSEA. In nucleotides, the CDR3 is TGCAGCGTAGCACAGGGTGGCAATCAGCCCCAGCATTTT. Translated, it gives CSVAQGGNQPQHF.

In DNA form, the CDR3 reads TGTGCCAGCAGTGGGTTCGGAGGGGCCCTGGATCACACCGGGGAGCTGTTTTTT. Protein sequence: CASSGFGGALDHTGELFF. The rearrangement links TRBV25-1 to TRBJ2-2; D is perhaps TRBD2 (6 bases). This CDR3 contains 18 residues. V was clipped by 4 bases and J by 3 bases, with 21 bases between them. Looked up from germline, CDR1 is MGHDK and CDR2 is SYGVNS.

This chain joins TRBV7-2 and TRBJ1-3; D is undetermined. CDR1 and CDR2 from the germline V gene are SGHTA and FQGNSA. V was pared by 1 base and J by 0 bases, with 10 bases between. The CDR3 totals 16 residues. CDR3 amino acids: CASSLVAGLSGNTIYF. The DNA for the CDR3 is TGTGCCAGCAGCTTAGTCGCAGGACTCTCTGGAAACACCATATATTTT.

This chain uses TRBV4-2 with TRBJ1-5, with 7 bases matching TRBD1. Germline V CDR1 and CDR2: LGHNA, YNFKEQ. J lost 4 bases, V lost 4 bases, and 10 bases had no gene match. The CDR3 has 16 residues. Written as DNA, the CDR3 is TGTGCCAGCAGCCTAGAATTTGACAGGGTGAATCAGCCCCAGCATTTT. Translation gives CASSLEFDRVNQPQHF.

The chain uses TRBV10-3 and TRBJ2-3; D unclear. The CDR3 extends over 12 amino acids. V lost 0 bases and J lost 3, with 1 base in between. Germline V CDR1 and CDR2: ENHRY, SYGVKD. The CDR3 spells CAISESTDTQYF. CDR3 sequence (DNA): TGTGCCATCAGTGAGTCGACAGATACGCAGTATTTT.

The gene calls are TRBV27 and TRBJ2-7; perhaps TRBD2 as D (7 bases). Germline loops: CDR1 MNHEY, CDR2 SMNVEV (reference sequence). The germline V and J ends were trimmed by 3 bases and 5 bases, with 20 bases remaining between them. The CDR3 length is 16 residues. The CDR3 protein is CASSFFKGGRANEQYF. CDR3 nucleotides: TGTGCCAGCAGTTTCTTCAAGGGGGGGAGGGCCAACGAGCAGTACTTC.

This clone came up once. CDR3 coding DNA: TGTGCCAGCAGCCAAGAGGGGAGGGTCCAAGAGACCCAGTACTTC. It encodes CASSQEGRVQETQYF. The chain couples TRBV7-7 to TRBJ2-5; TRBD2 matches 7 bases. The CDR3 is 15 amino acids. CDR1 and CDR2 from the germline V gene are SSHAT and FNYEAQ (reference sequence). With V trimmed by 5 bases and J by 1 base, 7 bases remained unmatched.

This sequence joins TRBV9 and TRBJ2-1, with D possibly matching TRBD2 (6 bases). V was cut by 6 bases and J by 4 bases, with 17 bases left in between. Germline V gives CDR1 SGDLS, CDR2 YYNGEE. The CDR3 has 15 amino acids. In DNA form, the CDR3 reads TGTGCCAGCACCTGCTTAGGAGGGTATTACAATGAGCAGTTCTTC. Residues: CASTCLGGYYNEQFF.

V usage is TRBV5-5 and J usage is TRBJ1-2, with TRBD1 identical over 8 bases. This CDR3 is built from 15 residues. J lost 7 bases, V lost 4 bases, and 12 bases had no gene match. Germline-derived CDR1 and CDR2 are SGHKS and YYEKEE (reference sequence). The CDR3 sequence is CASSTRQGRIGGYTF. DNA for the CDR3: TGTGCCAGCAGCACTCGACAGGGGAGAATTGGTGGCTACACCTTC.

The CDR3 region is CASSVALVAGELFF. The CDR3, as DNA: TGTGCCAGCAGCGTAGCGCTGGTTGCCGGGGAGCTGTTTTTT. V is TRBV9 and J is TRBJ2-2; unclear D gene. V lost 0 bases and J lost 6, with 9 bases in between. Germline CDR1 reads SGDLS; CDR2 reads YYNGEE. The CDR3 is made up of 14 amino acids.

The CDR3 bases are TGTGCCAGTACCCAAAGCGGACTTCGGTCAACCCAGCATTTT. As protein: CASTQSGLRSTQHF. The chain joins TRBV19 to TRBJ1-5; D gene ambiguous. The CDR3 consists of 14 residues. The V gene lost 7 bases and the J gene lost 11 bases, with 21 bases spanning the gap. Germline V gene sequence: CDR1 LNHDA, CDR2 SQIVND (reference sequence).

The genes are TRBV19 and TRBJ1-3; D ambiguous. This CDR3 has 11 residues. CDR1 and CDR2 from the germline V gene are LNHDA and SQIVND (reference sequence). V was cut by 3 bases and J by 6 bases, with 3 bases left in between. This CDR3 is CASSIPNTIYF. The DNA for the CDR3 is TGTGCCAGTAGTATCCCAAACACCATATATTTT.

The chain carries TRBV21-1 and TRBJ1-2. TRBV21-1 is reported as a pseudogene. The CDR3 is 16 residues long. The CDR3 DNA is TGTGCCAGCAGCAAAAAACCCGGACCGTTTCCGAATGGCTACACCTTC. The encoded protein is CASSKKPGPFPNGYTF.

This clone has a single count. Written as DNA, the CDR3 is TGTGCCAGCAGAAAAACCGGGACAGCCACAGATACGCAGTATTTT. Translated, it gives CASRKTGTATDTQYF. The rearrangement joins TRBV5-5 to TRBJ2-3; 7 nucleotides match TRBD1. V lost 5 bases to trimming and J lost 2 bases; unmatched junction nucleotides: 8. Germline assignment: CDR1 SGHKS and CDR2 YYEKEE (reference sequence). The CDR3 consists of 15 residues.

The genes are TRBV2 and TRBJ2-2, with 11 bases fitting TRBD1. The trim removed 7 bases at V and 7 bases at J, leaving 5 bases unmatched. The CDR3 spans 14 residues. Germline CDR1 is SNHLY and CDR2 is FYNNEI. CDR3 nucleotides: TGTGCCAGCATAGGACAGGGGGCGATCGGGGAGCTGTTTTTT. This codes for CASIGQGAIGELFF.

The genes are TRBV10-2 and TRBJ2-1, with D unclear. V lost 3 bases and J 2 bases, leaving 11 bases between the germline ends. CDR1 WSHSY and CDR2 SAAADI come from the germline V gene. CDR3 length: 15 residues. CDR3 region: CASSDKGTTYNEQFF. The CDR3, as DNA: TGCGCCAGCAGTGACAAGGGTACGACCTACAATGAGCAGTTCTTC.

The J gene is TRBJ1-1, the V gene TRBV7-8; D call uncertain. Looked up from germline, CDR1 is SGHVS and CDR2 is FQNEAQ. The CDR3 has 13 residues. Trimming pared 3 bases from V and 0 bases from J, leaving 5 bases between. The DNA of the CDR3 is TGTGCCAGCAGCTTCGAGATGAACACTGAAGCTTTCTTT. Amino acids: CASSFEMNTEAFF.

The V and J genes are TRBV19 and TRBJ2-5; possible D gene TRBD2, 5 bases. The CDR3 covers 13 residues. CDR1 is LNHDA, CDR2 SQIVND, per germline (reference sequence). Trimming took off 4 bases at V and 5 bases at J, with 11 bases between the two ends. DNA of the CDR3: TGTGCCAGTAGTACTAGACCGGGGGAGACCCAGTACTTC. Residues: CASSTRPGETQYF.

This chain joins TRBV9 and TRBJ1-4; TRBD1 might be the D (5 bases). The germline V gene has CDR1 SGDLS and CDR2 YYNGEE. The CDR3 is made up of 15 amino acids. Trimming cost V 3 bases and J 5 bases, with 14 bases left between them. The CDR3 bases are TGTGCCAGCAGCGCGGGGGGAGTCCAGAATGAAAAACTGTTTTTT. Translation: CASSAGGVQNEKLFF.

The chain joins TRBV30 to TRBJ1-1, with D perhaps TRBD1 (5 bases). CDR1 is GTSNPN and CDR2 is SVGIG in the germline V gene (reference sequence). V was cut by 2 bases and J by 1 base, with 8 bases left in between. The CDR3 is 13 residues long. CDR3 loop: CAWSRDRNTEAFF. The CDR3, as DNA: TGTGCCTGGAGTCGGGACCGGAACACTGAAGCTTTCTTT.

The chain uses TRBV7-2 and TRBJ2-5; either TRBD1 or TRBD2 may supply D (5 bases each). The germline CDR1 and CDR2 sequences are SGHTA and FQGNSA. This CDR3 is built from 14 residues. Trimming removed 8 bases at V and 5 bases at J, with 18 bases between. The CDR3 DNA sequence: TGTGCCAGCTCCGGGTGGGGGTTGGGGGAGACCCAGTACTTC. Its protein product is CASSGWGLGETQYF. The entire variable domain, with the rest obtained from reference TRBV7-2 and TRBJ2-5, is as follows: GAGVSQSPSNKVTEKGKDVELRCDPISGHTALYWYRQSLGQGLEFLIYFQGNSAPDKSGLPSDRFSAERTGGSVSTLTIQRTQQEDSAVYLCASSGWGLGETQYFGPGTRLLVL.

V is TRBV7-3 and J is TRBJ2-1; D is undetermined. Trimming pared 4 bases from V and 6 bases from J, leaving 10 bases between. This CDR3 is 13 amino acids long. The V gene's germline CDR1 is SGHTA and CDR2 FQGTGA. The CDR3 DNA reads TGTGCCAGCAGCTCAACTATGACCAATGAGCAGTTCTTC. It is translated as CASSSTMTNEQFF. Supplemented by reference TRBV7-3 and TRBJ2-1, the full variable domain reads GAGVSQTPSNKVTEKGKYVELRCDPISGHTALYWYRQSLGQGPEFLIYFQGTGAADDSGLPNDRFFAVRPEGSVSTLKIQRTERGDSAVYLCASSSTMTNEQFFGPGTRLTVL.

The V gene is TRBV4-3, the J gene TRBJ2-2, with unresolved D. The CDR3 sequence is 12 residues long. V lost 4 bases and J 4 bases, leaving 4 bases between the germline ends. CDR1 LGHNA and CDR2 YSLEER come from the germline V gene. The CDR3 nucleotides are TGCGCCAGCAGCCCACTCACCGGGGAGCTGTTTTTT. Translation: CASSPLTGELFF.